This paragraph covers one T cell receptor (beta chain) sequence. TCRdb's copy holds only in-frame clones and misses some; the assay was immunoSEQ multiplex PCR. The profile shows some 2,100,000 clones, 90% to 96% of them singletons. This entry comes from a study of shared clonotypes between healthy human individuals. Trimming pared 6 bases from V and 2 bases from J, leaving 12 bases between. The CDR3 extends over 14 amino acids. Per the germline V gene, CDR1 is MDHEN and CDR2 is SYDVKM. The source of this sequence is a man between 18 and 35 years old in good health. The sample was naive CD4+ T cells sorted from blood. Subset described: CD45RA+ positively selected. The J gene is TRBJ2-3, the V gene TRBV28, with TRBD2 as a possible D gene (6 bases). The CDR3 DNA follows: TGTGCCAGCAGCCCCGGGGGTTCCACAGATACGCAGTATTTT. Translated: CASSPGGSTDTQYF.